Listed below are T cell receptor beta chains from one sample, sequenced in a study of cytomegalovirus exposure and HLA in healthy donors. Clones were read by immunoSEQ multiplex PCR, and TCRdb kept only the in-frame ones, dropping some. The sample has approximately 150,000 clones; just under 85% are singletons. Sequencing was done on a sample of PBMCs. The receptor source for this set is an older woman in good health and CMV-seropositive. Each CDR3 is given with its conserved first and last residue. D genes are given only for firm matches. Clone size is not always given. Where it is, it says once, few, many or a class for expanded clones.

clone_size j_call cdr3_length v_call d_call cdr3_aa cdr3_nt
- TRBJ1-1 12 TRBV30 - CAWRPGGGEAFF TGTGCCTGGAGGCCGGGAGGAGGTGAAGCTTTCTTT
- TRBJ1-1 15 TRBV7-9 TRBD1 CASRRGQGLNTEAFF TGTGCCAGTAGGCGGGGACAGGGACTGAACACTGAAGCTTTCTTT
- TRBJ2-1 14 TRBV29-1 TRBD2 CSVVPAGVYSEQFF TGCAGCGTTGTGCCAGCGGGAGTTTACTCGGAGCAGTTCTTC
- TRBJ2-5 15 TRBV7-2 - CASRNYRENQETQYF TGTGCCAGCAGAAATTATAGAGAAAACCAAGAGACCCAGTACTTC
- TRBJ1-3 12 TRBV6-5 - CASSSAEGTIYF TGTGCCAGCAGTTCCGCAGAGGGCACCATATATTTT
- TRBJ2-7 14 TRBV5-5 - CASSQGPGVHEQYF TGTGCCAGCAGCCAGGGTCCTGGGGTTCACGAGCAGTACTTC
- TRBJ1-2 14 TRBV7-9 - CASSQTIRGDGYTF TGTGCCAGCAGCCAGACGATACGGGGTGATGGCTACACCTTC
- TRBJ1-1 12 TRBV28 - CASSLDRPEAFF TGTGCCAGCAGTTTAGACAGGCCTGAAGCTTTCTTT
- TRBJ2-3 16 TRBV11-2 TRBD2 CASSRLGAGITDTQYF TGTGCCAGCAGCCGCCTCGGAGCGGGGATCACAGATACGCAGTATTTT
once TRBJ2-5 16 TRBV7-9 TRBD1 CASSLGTGVPLETQYF TGTGCCAGCAGCCTAGGGACAGGGGTTCCTTTAGAGACCCAGTACTTC
- TRBJ2-3 14 TRBV7-8 - CASSLVSRADTQYF TGTGCCAGCAGCTTAGTATCCCGGGCAGATACGCAGTATTTT
- TRBJ2-3 15 TRBV19 TRBD2 CASSIIGLAGVGQYF TGTGCCAGTAGTATAATTGGACTAGCGGGAGTGGGGCAGTATTTT
- TRBJ2-7 17 TRBV5-1 TRBD2 CASSPWNGGSSFYEQYF TGCGCCAGCAGCCCGTGGAATGGCGGGAGCTCCTTCTACGAGCAGTACTTC
- TRBJ1-3 13 TRBV10-3 - CAISGASGNTIYF TGTGCCATCAGTGGGGCCTCTGGAAACACCATATATTTT
- TRBJ2-2 14 TRBV18 - CASSPPSDTGELFF TGTGCCAGCTCACCACCGTCGGACACCGGGGAGCTGTTTTTT
few TRBJ2-1 16 TRBV18 - CASSLRLTSSYNEQFF TGTGCCAGCTCACTGCGACTAACGAGCTCCTACAATGAGCAGTTCTTC
- TRBJ1-3 17 TRBV5-1 TRBD1 CASSWTGTGGSGNTIYF TGCGCCAGCAGCTGGACCGGGACAGGGGGCTCTGGAAACACCATATATTTT
- TRBJ1-5 15 TRBV5-1 - CASRPTGTSNQPQHF TGCGCCAGCAGACCGACCGGGACAAGCAATCAGCCCCAGCATTTT
- TRBJ1-1 11 TRBV30 - CAWRGGPEAFF TGTGCCTGGAGGGGGGGACCCGAAGCTTTCTTT
- TRBJ2-7 16 TRBV5-5 TRBD1 CASSPQGTGVIYEQYF TGTGCCAGCAGCCCGCAAGGGACAGGGGTTATTTACGAGCAGTACTTC
- TRBJ2-4 14 TRBV7-9 - CASSLSLAKNIQYF TGTGCCAGCAGCTTGAGCTTGGCCAAAAACATTCAGTACTTC
once TRBJ2-2 15 TRBV29-1 TRBD1 CSVTYRGGDTGELFF TGCAGCGTCACTTACAGGGGTGGGGACACCGGGGAGCTGTTTTTT
- TRBJ1-1 20 TRBV6-4 TRBD1 CASSDPRTGRPDGWGTEAFF TGTGCCAGCAGTGACCCTAGGACAGGGAGGCCGGACGGGTGGGGCACTGAAGCTTTCTTT
- TRBJ2-3 14 TRBV7-9 TRBD1 CASRRQGDTDTQYF TGTGCCAGCAGGCGACAGGGGGACACAGATACGCAGTATTTT
- TRBJ2-1 15 TRBV28 - CASSLSGGGYNEQFF TGTGCCAGCAGCCTTAGCGGAGGAGGGTACAATGAGCAGTTCTTC
once TRBJ2-7 15 TRBV15 TRBD1 CATSRGGQGYYEQYF TGTGCCACCAGCAGAGGCGGACAGGGGTACTACGAGCAGTACTTC
- TRBJ2-7 15 TRBV6-6 - CASFVETGSSYEQYF TGTGCCAGCTTCGTCGAAACTGGGAGCTCCTACGAGCAGTACTTC
- TRBJ2-5 13 TRBV28 - CASGLLGAETQYF TGTGCCAGTGGGCTTTTGGGGGCAGAGACCCAGTACTTC
- TRBJ1-1 13 TRBV19 - CASSPRGTIEAFF TGTGCCAGTAGTCCCCGCGGGACGATTGAAGCTTTCTTT
- TRBJ2-1 14 TRBV19 TRBD2 CASSIAGVSGEQFF TGTGCCAGTAGCATAGCGGGAGTATCTGGTGAGCAGTTCTTC
few TRBJ2-7 15 TRBV28 TRBD1 CASSLPGQGSDEQYF TGTGCCAGCAGTTTACCAGGACAGGGCAGCGACGAGCAGTACTTC
- TRBJ2-7 14 TRBV5-8 TRBD2 CASRWAGGPYEQYF TGTGCCAGCCGCTGGGCGGGAGGGCCCTACGAGCAGTACTTC
few TRBJ2-1 14 TRBV29-1 - CSLSRGMGWNEQFF TGCAGCCTAAGTAGGGGCATGGGGTGGAATGAGCAGTTCTTC
- TRBJ1-2 16 TRBV11-3 TRBD1 CASSSTGQSGGYGYTF TGTGCCAGCAGCTCCACCGGACAGTCAGGGGGCTATGGCTACACCTTC
few TRBJ1-2 14 TRBV4-3 - CASTPDRLNYGYTF TGCGCCAGCACGCCTGACAGACTTAACTATGGCTACACCTTC
- TRBJ2-3 14 TRBV7-2 - CASSSLGLANTQYF TGTGCCAGCAGCTCTCTAGGACTGGCTAATACGCAGTATTTT
- TRBJ1-1 18 TRBV27 - CASSLPDTAGTLNTEAFF TGTGCCAGCAGTTTACCCGACACGGCCGGAACACTGAACACTGAAGCTTTCTTT
few TRBJ2-2 12 TRBV29-1 - CSVVRGTGELFF TGCAGCGTTGTCAGGGGCACCGGGGAGCTGTTTTTT
- TRBJ2-7 16 TRBV4-3 TRBD2 CASSQVLAESSYEQYF TGCGCCAGCAGCCAAGTACTAGCGGAAAGCTCCTACGAGCAGTACTTC
once TRBJ2-7 22 TRBV5-1 TRBD1 CASSGAHGNTGGVPPYLYEQYF TGCGCCAGCAGCGGGGCCCACGGGAACACAGGGGGCGTCCCCCCCTACCTCTACGAGCAGTACTTC
- TRBJ2-5 12 TRBV30 - CAWSTVGETQYF TGTGCCTGGAGTACCGTCGGGGAGACCCAGTACTTC
- TRBJ1-5 14 TRBV30 - CAWSGPGQGQPQHF TGTGCCTGGAGTGGACCGGGACAAGGGCAGCCCCAGCATTTT
- TRBJ2-5 14 TRBV6-6 - CASSFGTKGETQYF TGTGCCAGCAGTTTCGGGACAAAAGGGGAGACCCAGTACTTC
few TRBJ2-1 15 TRBV2 TRBD2 CASSEEAGGWNEQFF TGTGCCAGCAGTGAGGAGGCGGGAGGTTGGAATGAGCAGTTCTTC
- TRBJ2-7 16 TRBV18 TRBD1 CASSPRDRVVFNEQYF TGTGCCAGCTCACCCCGGGACAGGGTGGTTTTCAACGAGCAGTACTTC
- TRBJ1-5 12 TRBV2 - CASRQSNQPQHF TGTGCCAGCAGGCAGAGCAATCAGCCCCAGCATTTT
- TRBJ2-1 16 TRBV2 - CASSEAGSVSYNEQFF TGTGCCAGCAGTGAAGCGGGTAGCGTATCCTACAATGAGCAGTTCTTC
- TRBJ2-7 14 TRBV30 TRBD2 CAWSGSGILYGQYF TGTGCCTGGAGTGGAAGCGGGATTCTCTACGGGCAGTACTTC
- TRBJ2-3 14 TRBV19 TRBD1 CASSRDRGTDTQYF TGTGCCAGTAGCCGGGACAGGGGCACAGATACGCAGTATTTT
once TRBJ2-3 21 TRBV30 TRBD2 CAWSVLEWVAGDQRITDTQYF TGTGCCTGGAGTGTACTGGAGTGGGTAGCGGGAGACCAAAGAATCACAGATACGCAGTATTTT
few TRBJ1-1 14 TRBV19 TRBD1 CASSMGPGTAEAFF TGTGCCAGTAGTATGGGCCCCGGGACAGCGGAAGCTTTCTTT
- TRBJ1-2 18 TRBV7-8 TRBD1 CASSLSHPGQGANYGYTF TGTGCCAGCAGCTTATCACACCCTGGGCAGGGGGCTAACTATGGCTACACCTTC
- TRBJ1-1 11 TRBV20-1 - CSARRNTEAFF TGCAGTGCTAGGAGGAACACTGAAGCTTTCTTT